This T cell receptor (beta chain) was found in a study of blood T cell repertoires in COVID-19. The protocol was immunoSEQ multiplex PCR, while the TCRdb copy is restricted to in-frame clones and leaves out a portion. This table has 150,000 to 200,000 clones, approximately 86% appearing once. The V and J ends lost 3 bases and 1 base respectively, with 17 bases between them. This CDR3 has 17 amino acids. CDR1 and CDR2 (germline): SGHVS, FQNEAQ. The specimen sequenced was PBMCs or T cells enriched from blood (not recorded which). The chain has TRBV7-8 and TRBJ2-3; no firm D call. The sequence was collected from a woman aged 60-75 years with acute COVID-19. The CDR3 DNA follows: TGTGCCAGCAGCTTGAACCCCCGGTACTTCGGCACAGATACGCAGTATTTT. Protein sequence: CASSLNPRYFGTDTQYF.